Detailed here is one T cell receptor (beta chain). Antigen unknown. This record comes from a study of regulatory T cells in long-lasting Graves disease. For TCR beta, libraries came from iRepertoire HTBI primers and Arm-PCR of CDR3 regions. TCRdb used MiXCR to reprocess the multiplex PCR reads, holding one entry per CDR3 protein. The sample contains about 320,000 distinct CDR3 sequences, 18% of which appear only once. Study results and limitations: Those with persistent disease had in common more public clonotypes (roughly 3,000) than new patients (about 900).

Time point indicated: newly diagnosed GD, antithyroid drugs for less than 3 months. Construction of the TCR library relied on RNA isolated from PBMCs. Patients came from an endocrinology department in Xi'an, China. The collection involved drawing roughly 9 milliliters of peripheral blood into EDTA tubes. The sequence came from a female donor with Graves disease. The starting material was peripheral blood mononuclear cells (PBMCs), obtained at new diagnosis, from a patient treated with antithyroid drugs.

The CDR3 region is CASSPPGQGISYEQYF. As DNA, the CDR3 is TGTGCCAGCAGTCCTCCGGGACAGGGGATCTCCTACGAGCAGTACTTC. This chain uses TRBV27 with TRBJ2-7, with TRBD1 identical over 10 bases. Trimming took 5 bases from V and 0 from J; bases not matched to a gene: 7. CDR3 length equals 16 residues. CDR1 and CDR2 from the germline V gene are MNHEY and SMNVEV (reference sequence).